The present TCR beta chain was sequenced within a study of cytomegalovirus exposure and HLA in healthy donors. Study overall: In terms of ancestry, the Caucasian-associated cluster contained about four fifths of the approximately 400 genotyped donors.

A multiplex PCR was run with 60 Vbeta primers and 13 Jbeta primers. The assay was immunoSEQ multiplex PCR, and TCRdb's table has in-frame clones only and misses some. The sample has approximately 190,000 clones; approximately 78% are singletons. Study-wide results and limits: Despite most TCR sequences being rare, some public TCRs occurred in many donors. A later analysis associated 15,000 or so TCR beta sequences with HLA alleles at a 0.05 false discovery rate.

About this clone itself: Its antigen is currently unknown.

The CDR3 is 14 residues long. The germline gives CDR1 SQVTM, CDR2 ANQGSEA. Trimming removed 0 bases from V and 2 bases from J, with 11 bases in between. Source material: PBMCs. This clonotype originated in a woman aged 45-60 years in good health and CMV-seropositive. The V call is TRBV29-1, the J call TRBJ2-7; possible D gene TRBD1, 6 bases. The CDR3 DNA reads as TGCAGCGTTGAAGATAACAGGGCGCCCTACGAGCAGTACTTC. It codes for CSVEDNRAPYEQYF.